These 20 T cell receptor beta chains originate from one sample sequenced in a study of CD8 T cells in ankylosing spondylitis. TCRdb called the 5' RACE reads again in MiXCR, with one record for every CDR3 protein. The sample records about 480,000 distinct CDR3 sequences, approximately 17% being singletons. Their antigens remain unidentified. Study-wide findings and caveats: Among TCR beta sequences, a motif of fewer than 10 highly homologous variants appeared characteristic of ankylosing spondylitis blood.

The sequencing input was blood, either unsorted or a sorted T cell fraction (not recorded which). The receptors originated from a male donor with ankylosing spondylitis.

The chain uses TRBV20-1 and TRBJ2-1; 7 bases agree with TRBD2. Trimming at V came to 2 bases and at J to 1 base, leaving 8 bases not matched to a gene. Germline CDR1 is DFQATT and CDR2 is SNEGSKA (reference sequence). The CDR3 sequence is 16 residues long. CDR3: CSARTTEAGSYNEQFF. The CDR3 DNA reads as TGCAGTGCTAGAACGACGGAAGCGGGATCCTACAATGAGCAGTTCTTC.

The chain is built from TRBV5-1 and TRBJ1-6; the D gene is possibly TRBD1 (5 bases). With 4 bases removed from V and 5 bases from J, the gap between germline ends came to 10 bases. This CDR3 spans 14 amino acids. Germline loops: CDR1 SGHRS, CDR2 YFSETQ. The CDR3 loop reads CASSPGHDNSPLHF. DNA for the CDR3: TGCGCCAGCAGCCCCGGACACGATAATTCACCCCTCCACTTT. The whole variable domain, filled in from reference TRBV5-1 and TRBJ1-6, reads KAGVTQTPRYLIKTRGQQVTLSCSPISGHRSVSWYQQTPGQGLQFLFEYFSETQRNKGNFPGRFSGRQFSNSRSEMNVSTLELGDSALYLCASSPGHDNSPLHFGNGTRLTVT.

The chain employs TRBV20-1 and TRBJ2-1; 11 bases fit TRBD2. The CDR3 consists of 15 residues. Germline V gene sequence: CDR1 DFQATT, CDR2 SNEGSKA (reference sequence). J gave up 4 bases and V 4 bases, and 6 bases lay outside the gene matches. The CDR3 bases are TGCAGTGCTACACTAGCGGGGGATACATACAATGAGCAGTTCTTC. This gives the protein CSATLAGDTYNEQFF.

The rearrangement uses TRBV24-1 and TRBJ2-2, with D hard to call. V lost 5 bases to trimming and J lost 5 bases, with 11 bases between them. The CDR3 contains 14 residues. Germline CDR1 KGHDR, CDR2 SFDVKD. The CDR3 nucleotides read TGTGCCACCAGTGTTGGGGTAGGGACCGGGGAGCTGTTTTTT. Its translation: CATSVGVGTGELFF.

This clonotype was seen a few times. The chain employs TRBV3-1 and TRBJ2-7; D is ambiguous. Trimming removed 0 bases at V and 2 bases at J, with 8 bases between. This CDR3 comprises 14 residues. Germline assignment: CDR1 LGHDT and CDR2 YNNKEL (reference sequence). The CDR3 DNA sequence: TGTGCCAGCAGCCAAGATCAACAGACCTACGAGCAGTACTTC. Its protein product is CASSQDQQTYEQYF.

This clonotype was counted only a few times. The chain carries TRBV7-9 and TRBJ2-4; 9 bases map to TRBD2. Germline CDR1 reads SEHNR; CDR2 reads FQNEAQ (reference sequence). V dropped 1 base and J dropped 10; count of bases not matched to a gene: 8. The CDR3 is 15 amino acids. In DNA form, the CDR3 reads TGTGCCAGCAGCTTAGGAACTAGCGGGTCGGGAATTCAGTACTTC. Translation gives CASSLGTSGSGIQYF.

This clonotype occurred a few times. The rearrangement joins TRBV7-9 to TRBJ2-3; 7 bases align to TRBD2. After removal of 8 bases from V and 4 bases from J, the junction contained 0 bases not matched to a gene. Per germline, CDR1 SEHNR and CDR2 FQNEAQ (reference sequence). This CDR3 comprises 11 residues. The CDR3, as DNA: TGTGCCAGCGCGGGGGCAGATACGCAGTATTTT. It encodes CASAGADTQYF.

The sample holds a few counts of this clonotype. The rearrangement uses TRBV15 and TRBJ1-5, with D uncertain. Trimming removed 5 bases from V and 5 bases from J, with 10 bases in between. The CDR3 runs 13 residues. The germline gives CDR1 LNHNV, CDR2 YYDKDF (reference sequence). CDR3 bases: TGTGCCACCAGCCCAGACACAGATCAGCCCCAGCATTTT. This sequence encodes CATSPDTDQPQHF.

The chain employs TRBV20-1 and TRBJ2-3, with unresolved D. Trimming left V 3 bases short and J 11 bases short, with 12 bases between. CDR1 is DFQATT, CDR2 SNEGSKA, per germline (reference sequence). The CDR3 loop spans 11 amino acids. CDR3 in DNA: TGCAGTGCTAGGGCAGGTTTAGGGCAGTATTTT. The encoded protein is CSARAGLGQYF.

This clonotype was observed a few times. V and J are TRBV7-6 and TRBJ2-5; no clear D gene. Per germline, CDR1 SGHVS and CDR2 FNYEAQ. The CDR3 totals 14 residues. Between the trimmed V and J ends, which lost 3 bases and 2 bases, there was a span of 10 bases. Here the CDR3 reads CASSFSGLQETQYF. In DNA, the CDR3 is TGTGCCAGCAGCTTCAGTGGATTGCAAGAGACCCAGTACTTC.

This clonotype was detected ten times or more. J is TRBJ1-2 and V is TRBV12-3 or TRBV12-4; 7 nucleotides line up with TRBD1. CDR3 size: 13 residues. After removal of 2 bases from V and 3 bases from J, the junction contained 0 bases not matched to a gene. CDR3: CASSLTGDYGYTF. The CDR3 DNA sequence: TGTGCCAGCAGTTTAACAGGGGACTATGGCTACACCTTC.

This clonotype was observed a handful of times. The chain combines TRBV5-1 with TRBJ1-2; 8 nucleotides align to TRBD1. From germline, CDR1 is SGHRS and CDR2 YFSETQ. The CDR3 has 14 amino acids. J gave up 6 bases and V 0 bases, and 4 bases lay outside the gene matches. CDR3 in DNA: TGCGCCAGCAGCTTGGACCCACAGGGGGATGGCTACACCTTC. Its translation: CASSLDPQGDGYTF.

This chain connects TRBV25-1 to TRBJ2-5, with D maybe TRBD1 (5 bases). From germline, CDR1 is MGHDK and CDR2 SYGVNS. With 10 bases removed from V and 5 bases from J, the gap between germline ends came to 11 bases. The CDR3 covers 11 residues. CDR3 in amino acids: CATRVAETQYF. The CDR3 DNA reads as TGTGCCACCAGGGTTGCGGAGACCCAGTACTTC.

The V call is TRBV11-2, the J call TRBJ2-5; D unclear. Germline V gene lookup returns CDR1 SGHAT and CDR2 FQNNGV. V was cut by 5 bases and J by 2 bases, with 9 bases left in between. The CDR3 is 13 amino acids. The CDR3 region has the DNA TGTGCCAGCAGCGCTCGGGCGCAAGAGACCCAGTACTTC. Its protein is CASSARAQETQYF.

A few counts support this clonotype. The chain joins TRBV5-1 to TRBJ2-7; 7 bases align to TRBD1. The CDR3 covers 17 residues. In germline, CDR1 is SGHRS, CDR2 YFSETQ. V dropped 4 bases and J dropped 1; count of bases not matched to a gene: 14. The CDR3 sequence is CASSPLPRDSNSYEQYF. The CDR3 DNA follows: TGCGCCAGCAGCCCCTTACCCCGGGACAGCAATTCCTACGAGCAGTACTTC.

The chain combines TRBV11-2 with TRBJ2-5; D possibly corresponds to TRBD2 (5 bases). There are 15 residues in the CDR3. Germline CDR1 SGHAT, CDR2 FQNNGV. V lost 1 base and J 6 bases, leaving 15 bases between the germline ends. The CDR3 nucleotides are TGTGCCAGCAGCTTAGGGTCCGGGAACCGAAAGACCCAGTACTTC. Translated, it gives CASSLGSGNRKTQYF.

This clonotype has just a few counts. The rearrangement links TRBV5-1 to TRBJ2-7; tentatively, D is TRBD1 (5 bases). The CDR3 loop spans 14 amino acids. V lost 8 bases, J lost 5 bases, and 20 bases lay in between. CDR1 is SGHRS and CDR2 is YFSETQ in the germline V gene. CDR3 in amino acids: CASSPGHLENEQYF. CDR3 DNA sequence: TGCGCCAGTTCCCCAGGACACCTCGAGAACGAGCAGTACTTC.

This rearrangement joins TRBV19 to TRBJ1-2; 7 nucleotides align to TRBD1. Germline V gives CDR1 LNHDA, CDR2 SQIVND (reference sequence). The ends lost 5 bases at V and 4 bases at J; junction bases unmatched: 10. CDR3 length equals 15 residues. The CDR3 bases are TGTGCCAGTAGTCCGGAAGCAGGGGGTGGCTATGGCTACACCTTC. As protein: CASSPEAGGGYGYTF.

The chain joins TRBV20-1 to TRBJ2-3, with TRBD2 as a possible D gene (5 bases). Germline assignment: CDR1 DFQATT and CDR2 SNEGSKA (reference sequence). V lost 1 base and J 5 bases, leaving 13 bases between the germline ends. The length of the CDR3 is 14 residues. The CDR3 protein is CSARAQRTLDTQYF. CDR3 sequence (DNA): TGCAGTGCTAGAGCCCAGCGGACCTTAGATACGCAGTATTTT.

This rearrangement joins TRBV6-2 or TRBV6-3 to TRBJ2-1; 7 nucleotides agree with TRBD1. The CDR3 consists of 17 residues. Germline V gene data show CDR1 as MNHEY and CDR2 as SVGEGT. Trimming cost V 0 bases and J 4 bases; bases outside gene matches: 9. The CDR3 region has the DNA TGTGCCAGCAGTTACTCCTCCACAGGGGTCGGTTACAATGAGCAGTTCTTC. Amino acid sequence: CASSYSSTGVGYNEQFF.